A single sample gave rise to the 20 T cell receptor beta chains below, sequenced in a study of cytomegalovirus exposure and HLA in healthy donors. The primer mix had 60 Vbeta and 13 Jbeta primers. The repertoire was sequenced with immunoSEQ multiplex PCR; TCRdb's copy has only in-frame clones and lacks some. The sample has about 160,000 clones; about 83% are singletons. The sample was PBMCs. These TCRs come from a woman in her twenties or thirties in good health and CMV-seronegative.

The sample holds one count of this clone. The rearrangement uses TRBV9 and TRBJ2-1; 11 bases align to TRBD1. The CDR3 runs to 15 residues. Germline V lookup: CDR1 SGDLS, CDR2 YYNGEE. The trim removed 4 bases at V and 6 bases at J, leaving 6 bases unmatched. This CDR3 reads CASSSGTGGGNEQFF. DNA of the CDR3: TGTGCCAGCAGCTCCGGGACAGGGGGGGGCAATGAGCAGTTCTTC.

This clone came up once. The rearrangement uses TRBV6-4 and TRBJ1-4; 12 nucleotides align to TRBD1. V lost 8 bases and J lost 3; bases outside the gene matches: 10. This CDR3 contains 17 residues. Germline V gene lookup returns CDR1 MRHNA and CDR2 SNTAGT. This chain's CDR3 is CASPRGGQGAPNEKLFF. The CDR3 region has the DNA TGTGCCAGCCCTAGGGGGGGACAGGGGGCACCTAATGAAAAACTGTTTTTT.

The table lists this clone with a count of one. The chain couples TRBV28 to TRBJ1-2, with 7 bases fitting TRBD1. The CDR3 loop spans 14 amino acids. With V trimmed by 4 bases and J by 8 bases, 10 bases remained unmatched. Looked up from germline, CDR1 is MDHEN and CDR2 is SYDVKM. Written as DNA, the CDR3 is TGTGCCAGCAGTTCGACAGGGCTGGGCGGCGGCTACACCTTC. It codes for CASSSTGLGGGYTF.

This clone was found a few times. The V call is TRBV6-1, the J call TRBJ1-3; 7 bases line up with TRBD1. The germline V gene has CDR1 MNHNS and CDR2 SASEGT. Germline trimming cut 6 bases from V and 2 bases from J; bases unmatched to any gene: 4. The length of the CDR3 is 14 residues. DNA for the CDR3: TGTGCCAGCAGGTTGACAGGGACTGGAAACACCATATATTTT. Amino acid sequence: CASRLTGTGNTIYF.

This clone came up once. The CDR3 protein is CASSSRFDRGNTEAFF. The CDR3 nucleotides read TGCGCCAGCAGCTCCCGTTTCGACAGGGGGAACACTGAAGCTTTCTTT. V and J are TRBV5-1 and TRBJ1-1, with TRBD1 matching over 8 bases. The V segment lost 3 bases and the J segment 1 base; nucleotides outside the gene matches: 8. The CDR3 extends over 16 amino acids. Germline CDR1 is SGHRS and CDR2 is YFSETQ.

The chain recombines TRBV19 with TRBJ1-5; D unclear. Germline CDR1 reads LNHDA; CDR2 reads SQIVND (reference sequence). The CDR3 extends over 15 amino acids. The V end was cut by 3 bases, the J end by 9 bases, with 18 bases between. The CDR3 loop reads CASSITAAGIMPQHF. The DNA for the CDR3 is TGTGCCAGTAGTATTACTGCGGCGGGGATCATGCCCCAGCATTTT. Filled out from reference TRBV19 and TRBJ1-5, the complete variable domain reads DGGITQSPKYLFRKEGQNVTLSCEQNLNHDAMYWYRQDPGQGLRLIYYSQIVNDFQKGDIAEGYSVSREKKESFPLTVTSAQKNPTAFYLCASSITAAGIMPQHFGDGTRLSIL.

This chain links TRBV6-5 with TRBJ1-2; TRBD1 might be the D (6 bases). Germline loops: CDR1 MNHEY, CDR2 SVGAGI. The CDR3 runs to 14 residues. Trimming stripped 2 bases from V and 7 bases from J, with 14 bases between. CDR3 DNA: TGTGCCAGCAGTTACATTACGGGGGGCGGTGGCTACACCTTC. The encoded protein is CASSYITGGGGYTF.

The chain combines TRBV7-8 with TRBJ2-5; 8 bases align to TRBD2. V trimming: 1 base; J trimming: 6 bases; junction bases outside the gene matches: 10. Germline values: CDR1 SGHVS, CDR2 FQNEAQ. The CDR3 is 16 residues long. CDR3 protein: CASSLEAGDPRQTQYF. The DNA of the CDR3 is TGTGCCAGCAGCTTAGAAGCGGGGGACCCGAGGCAGACCCAGTACTTC.

The chain has TRBV2 and TRBJ2-7, with TRBD1 identical over 7 bases. Germline V lookup: CDR1 SNHLY, CDR2 FYNNEI. The length of the CDR3 is 13 residues. The J segment lost 2 bases and the V segment lost 5 bases, leaving 3 bases of the junction unmatched. CDR3 nucleotide sequence: TGTGCCAGCAGTCTGACAGGGACCTACGAGCAGTACTTC. Translation gives CASSLTGTYEQYF.

The chain links TRBV2 to TRBJ1-1, with no clear D. Germline CDR1 reads SNHLY; CDR2 reads FYNNEI. The CDR3 runs to 14 residues. The germline V and J ends were trimmed by 7 bases and 5 bases, with 17 bases remaining between them. The CDR3: CASNAIGRGTEAFF. CDR3 nucleotide sequence: TGTGCCAGCAACGCAATCGGACGGGGAACTGAAGCTTTCTTT. Complete variable domain (other parts from reference TRBV2 and TRBJ1-1): EPEVTQTPSHQVTQMGQEVILRCVPISNHLYFYWYRQILGQKVEFLVSFYNNEISEKSEIFDDQFSVERPDGSNFTLKIRSTKLEDSAMYFCASNAIGRGTEAFFGQGTRLTVV.

The V gene is TRBV30, the J gene TRBJ2-7; 11 nucleotides line up with TRBD1. In germline, CDR1 is GTSNPN, CDR2 SVGIG (reference sequence). This CDR3 has 13 amino acids. J lost 2 bases, V lost 5 bases, and 2 bases had no gene match. CDR3 coding DNA: TGTGCCTGGGGGGGACAGGGGGCCTACGAGCAGTACTTC. Encoded protein: CAWGGQGAYEQYF.

V usage is TRBV6-1 and J usage is TRBJ2-2; 7 positions agree with TRBD1. CDR1 MNHNS and CDR2 SASEGT come from the germline V gene. CDR3 size: 14 residues. J was trimmed by 4 bases and V by 6 bases; bases with no gene match: 5. CDR3 amino acids: CASRTGLVTGELFF. The CDR3 DNA follows: TGTGCCAGCAGGACAGGGCTGGTCACCGGGGAGCTGTTTTTT.

This chain joins TRBV6-5 and TRBJ1-6, with TRBD1 as a possible D gene (5 bases). Germline assignment: CDR1 MNHEY and CDR2 SVGAGI. V was trimmed by 0 bases and J by 13 bases, leaving 13 bases between them. This CDR3 spans 14 amino acids. The CDR3 bases are TGTGCCAGCAGTTACTCCGCGCTTGGGACTCCCCTCCACTTT. Protein sequence: CASSYSALGTPLHF.

The V gene is TRBV7-6, the J gene TRBJ2-5; a possible D gene is TRBD2 (5 bases). This CDR3 comprises 15 residues. Between the trimmed V and J ends, which lost 0 bases and 2 bases, there was a span of 10 bases. Germline V gene lookup returns CDR1 SGHVS and CDR2 FNYEAQ. CDR3 sequence reads: CASSLARVPQETQYF. CDR3 in DNA: TGTGCCAGCAGCTTAGCGCGGGTACCGCAAGAGACCCAGTACTTC.

This chain uses TRBV29-1 with TRBJ1-2; possible D gene TRBD1, 5 bases. V was trimmed by 1 base and J by 3 bases, leaving 12 bases between them. Germline assignment: CDR1 SQVTM and CDR2 ANQGSEA. The CDR3 totals 14 residues. This chain's CDR3 is CSVEGVGQDYGYTF. The CDR3 bases are TGCAGCGTTGAAGGCGTGGGGCAAGACTATGGCTACACCTTC. The whole variable domain, remainder taken from reference TRBV29-1 and TRBJ1-2, is SAVISQKPSRDICQRGTSLTIQCQVDSQVTMMFWYRQQPGQSLTLIATANQGSEATYESGFVIDKFPISRPNLTFSTLTVSNMSPEDSSIYLCSVEGVGQDYGYTFGSGTRLTVV.

This clone has only a few counts. The V and J genes are TRBV9 and TRBJ2-3, with D perhaps matching TRBD2 (6 bases). V shed 3 bases and J shed 1 base, with 12 bases lying between them. The CDR3 is 15 amino acids. CDR1 is SGDLS and CDR2 is YYNGEE in the germline V gene. CDR3 protein: CASSARGLGTDTQYF. CDR3 nucleotide sequence: TGTGCCAGCAGCGCGCGGGGATTAGGCACAGATACGCAGTATTTT.

The rearrangement joins TRBV27 to TRBJ2-7; 7 nucleotides line up with TRBD1. The germline CDR1 and CDR2 sequences are MNHEY and SMNVEV (reference sequence). V shed 5 bases, J shed 4 bases, and the junction held 8 bases outside the gene matches. CDR3 length equals 14 residues. The CDR3 nucleotides are TGTGCCAGCAGTCCTACGACAGGGATTTACGAGCAGTACTTC. As protein: CASSPTTGIYEQYF.

The chain joins TRBV5-4 to TRBJ2-5; 7 bases agree with TRBD2. Germline V lookup: CDR1 SGHNT, CDR2 YYREEE (reference sequence). This CDR3 region has 17 residues. V lost 1 base to trimming and J lost 2 bases; unmatched junction nucleotides: 11. As DNA, the CDR3 is TGTGCCAGCAGCTTGTGGGGGAGGGCCGTGGGGCAAGAGACCCAGTACTTC. This codes for CASSLWGRAVGQETQYF. Based on the CDR3 plus reference TRBV5-4 and TRBJ2-5, the full variable domain is ETGVTQSPTHLIKTRGQQVTLRCSSQSGHNTVSWYQQALGQGPQFIFQYYREEENGRGNFPPRFSGLQFPNYSSELNVNALELDDSALYLCASSLWGRAVGQETQYFGPGTRLLVL.

DNA for the CDR3: TGTGCCAGCACCACGGGCGGACAGGGGTCTGTCGAGCAGTACTTC. This encodes CASTTGGQGSVEQYF. The chain carries TRBV6-5 and TRBJ2-7, with 9 bases identical to TRBD1. The CDR3 sequence is 15 residues long. Per germline, CDR1 MNHEY and CDR2 SVGAGI. Germline trimming cut 7 bases from V and 6 bases from J; bases unmatched to any gene: 13.

This rearrangement joins TRBV15 to TRBJ2-3, with D tentatively TRBD2 (6 bases). Looked up from germline, CDR1 is LNHNV and CDR2 is YYDKDF (reference sequence). The CDR3 contains 17 residues. Trimming shortened V by 0 bases and J by 0 bases, and 13 bases separated the two germline ends. CDR3 in DNA: TGTGCCACCAGCAGAGATCTGGTACTAGCCAGCACAGATACGCAGTATTTT. As protein: CATSRDLVLASTDTQYF.